This T cell receptor beta chain was captured in a study of OX40 agonist ivuxolimab in advanced cancers. Turning to the study itself: As their treatment, patients were administered ivuxolimab, an agonistic anti-OX40 (CD134) antibody.

This CDR3 is 13 amino acids long. The germline CDR1 and CDR2 sequences are LNHDA and SQIVND (reference sequence). V lost 4 bases to trimming and J lost 4 bases, with 8 bases between them. Profiled with immunoSEQ multiplex PCR; TCRdb holds only in-frame clones, not every one. The sample contains about 38,000 clones, approximately 79% of which appear only once. The study, taken as a whole, reports: Blood T cells, both CD4+ and CD8+, expanded clonally by week 6 at 0.1 to 3.0 mg/kg.

Of note for this clone: What it binds is not known.

The chain has TRBV19 and TRBJ2-1, with TRBD1 as a possible D gene (6 bases). Sequenced material: CD4+ or CD8+ T cells sorted from blood, taken in a trial of the OX40 agonist ivuxolimab. The TCR comes from an adult with an advanced solid tumor such as melanoma, head and neck, liver or kidney cancer. The CDR3 region is CASSKGTYNEQFF. For the CDR3, the DNA is TGTGCCAGTAGTAAGGGGACATACAATGAGCAGTTCTTC.